One sample yielded the 19 T cell receptor beta chains listed below, sequenced in a study of OX40 agonist ivuxolimab in advanced cancers. The method was immunoSEQ multiplex PCR; TCRdb's version includes in-frame clones alone and lacks a portion of them. The sample consists of some 90,000 clones, roughly 89% of them appearing once. Specimen: CD4+ or CD8+ T cells sorted from blood, collected in a trial of the OX40 agonist ivuxolimab. Receptors originate from an adult with an advanced solid tumor such as melanoma, head and neck, liver or kidney cancer.

This clone was seen just once. The chain employs TRBV30 and TRBJ1-2, with a tentative D call TRBD1 (6 bases). The ends were cut back, 1 base at V and 8 bases at J, with 20 bases in the middle. The germline CDR1 and CDR2 sequences are GTSNPN and SVGIG (reference sequence). The CDR3 has 15 residues. CDR3 region: CAWSGVQGLWGGYTF. The CDR3 nucleotides read TGTGCCTGGAGTGGAGTACAGGGACTTTGGGGAGGCTACACCTTC.

This chain joins TRBV7-3 and TRBJ2-3; D is possibly TRBD1 (7 bases). The V gene's germline CDR1 is SGHTA and CDR2 FQGTGA. Trimming removed 3 bases at V and 5 bases at J, with 15 bases between. There are 15 residues in the CDR3. CDR3 bases: TGTGCCAGCAGCTTTACAGGGCAGGGGGGAGATACGCAGTATTTT. Protein product: CASSFTGQGGDTQYF.

This rearrangement joins TRBV18 to TRBJ2-3; 7 bases map to TRBD2. V lost 5 bases, J lost 0 bases, and 5 bases stayed unmatched. The germline gives CDR1 KGHSH, CDR2 LQKENI. The CDR3 spans 15 residues. CDR3 region: CASSSSGESTDTQYF. The DNA of the CDR3 is TGTGCCAGCTCATCTAGCGGCGAGAGCACAGATACGCAGTATTTT.

This clone occurred a few times. This chain joins TRBV7-2 and TRBJ1-1; possibly TRBD1 for D (6 bases). The CDR3 sequence is 16 residues long. Germline CDR1 and CDR2: SGHTA and FQGNSA. V lost 5 bases, J lost 3 bases, and 19 bases lay in between. The CDR3 DNA sequence: TGTGCCAGCAGCCCTAGAGGGGGGGCGCGGGACACTGAAGCTTTCTTT. It is translated as CASSPRGGARDTEAFF.

This rearrangement joins TRBV28 to TRBJ2-7; the match to TRBD2 covers 8 bases. Germline lookup yields CDR1 MDHEN and CDR2 SYDVKM. The junction had 7 bases not matched to a gene; V was cut back by 4 bases and J by 5 bases. The CDR3 contains 14 residues. DNA for the CDR3: TGTGCCAGCAGTTCGCCCGGGAGGGCCGACGAGCAGTACTTC. It translates to CASSSPGRADEQYF.

J is TRBJ2-2 and V is TRBV7-6, with a weak D call TRBD2 (6 bases). The CDR3 extends over 14 amino acids. Germline V lookup: CDR1 SGHVS, CDR2 FNYEAQ. Trimming took off 9 bases at V and 9 bases at J, with 20 bases between the two ends. CDR3 bases: TGTGCCAGTTCGGAGGGGTCTGAGAGCAGGGAGCTGTTTTTT. Protein: CASSEGSESRELFF. The full variable domain, its missing parts supplied by reference TRBV7-6 and TRBJ2-2, is GAGVSQSPRYKVTKRGQDVALRCDPISGHVSLYWYRQALGQGPEFLTYFNYEAQQDKSGLPNDRFSAERPEGSISTLTIQRTEQRDSAMYRCASSEGSESRELFFGEGSRLTVL.

The CDR3 DNA sequence: TGTGCCAGCAACGGACAGGGGGTAATTACTGAAGCTTTCTTT. Residues: CASNGQGVITEAFF. The gene calls are TRBV5-4 and TRBJ1-1; 10 positions match TRBD1. Germline CDR1 SGHNT, CDR2 YYREEE (reference sequence). The V segment lost 6 bases and the J segment 5 bases; nucleotides outside the gene matches: 7. The CDR3 length is 14 residues.

This rearrangement joins TRBV4-3 to TRBJ2-7; either TRBD1 or TRBD2 may supply D (5 bases each). Germline CDR1 LGHNA, CDR2 YSLEER. Between the trimmed V and J ends, which lost 1 base and 3 bases, there was a span of 19 bases. This CDR3 spans 17 amino acids. As DNA, the CDR3 is TGCGCCAGCAGCCAAGGGCTGTCGGAGCTGAGGGGCTACGAGCAGTACTTC. This encodes CASSQGLSELRGYEQYF.

V gene TRBV7-2 combines with J gene TRBJ2-5, with TRBD2 identical over 13 bases. The CDR3 loop spans 16 amino acids. Germline values: CDR1 SGHTA, CDR2 FQGNSA. With 5 bases clipped from V and 5 bases from J, the junction kept 8 bases outside the gene matches. CDR3 region: CASSLLLAGGRETQYF. CDR3 coding DNA: TGTGCCAGCAGCCTTCTACTAGCGGGAGGGCGGGAGACCCAGTACTTC.

The table lists this clone with a count of one. The rearrangement uses TRBV4-2 and TRBJ2-3, with TRBD2 matching 7 bases. V lost 0 bases and J lost 8; bases outside the gene matches: 8. This CDR3 has 15 amino acids. Per the germline V gene, CDR1 is LGHNA and CDR2 is YNFKEQ. The CDR3 DNA reads as TGTGCCAGCAGCCAAGAACCAGCGGGAATGGTTACGCAGTATTTT. Amino acids: CASSQEPAGMVTQYF.

This clone was recorded only once. The chain couples TRBV6-1 to TRBJ1-2; D unclear. This CDR3 contains 15 residues. Trimming cost V 0 bases and J 3 bases, with 11 bases left between them. In germline, CDR1 is MNHNS, CDR2 SASEGT. The CDR3 loop reads CASSEAWGSYYGYTF. Here the CDR3 DNA reads TGTGCCAGCAGTGAAGCTTGGGGATCTTACTATGGCTACACCTTC.

This chain links TRBV27 with TRBJ2-7, with no clear D. V gave up 0 bases and J gave up 4 bases, with 4 bases separating them. CDR1 is MNHEY, CDR2 SMNVEV, per germline (reference sequence). The length of the CDR3 is 12 residues. The CDR3 sequence: CASSLSGYEQYF. In DNA, the CDR3 is TGTGCCAGCAGTTTATCCGGTTACGAGCAGTACTTC.

V gene TRBV19 combines with J gene TRBJ2-5; possibly TRBD2 for D (6 bases). Judging by the DNA end, TRBJ2-7 fits better; the J call may be wrong. This CDR3 comprises 15 residues. In germline, CDR1 is LNHDA, CDR2 SQIVND (reference sequence). The CDR3 spells CASSPYGGKAYEQYF. The DNA of the CDR3 is TGTGCCAGTAGTCCCTACGGCGGGAAGGCCTACGAGCAGTACTTC.

The genes are TRBV9 and TRBJ2-1; TRBD2 agrees at 10 bases. Germline CDR1 reads SGDLS; CDR2 reads YYNGEE. The CDR3 sequence is 15 residues long. V lost 0 bases and J lost 6; bases outside the gene matches: 3. CDR3 DNA sequence: TGTGCCAGCAGCGTAGATAGCGGGAGGACCAATGAGCAGTTCTTC. Amino acid sequence: CASSVDSGRTNEQFF.

This clone was recorded a few times. This rearrangement joins TRBV19 to TRBJ2-3, with TRBD2 matching over 8 bases. Germline V gene sequence: CDR1 LNHDA, CDR2 SQIVND (reference sequence). The CDR3 sequence is 13 residues long. The V segment lost 5 bases and the J segment 4 bases; nucleotides outside the gene matches: 2. The CDR3 DNA reads TGTGCCAGTAGTGCGGGAGGAGCAGATACGCAGTATTTT. The encoded protein is CASSAGGADTQYF.

The DNA of the CDR3 is TGTGCCACTGGTAGGACTAGCGGCTCCTACGAGCAGTACTTC. It encodes CATGRTSGSYEQYF. V usage is TRBV28 and J usage is TRBJ2-7; 10 bases line up with TRBD2. The V and J ends lost 10 bases and 0 bases, in that order; junction bases with no gene match: 6. The CDR3 has 14 amino acids. CDR1 is MDHEN, CDR2 SYDVKM, per germline.

The gene calls are TRBV27 and TRBJ2-7; 12 bases map to TRBD1. Looked up from germline, CDR1 is MNHEY and CDR2 is SMNVEV (reference sequence). There are 17 residues in the CDR3. V lost 6 bases, J lost 5 bases, and 14 bases stayed unmatched. Written as DNA, the CDR3 is TGTGCCAGCAGCCGGTGGATTGGTGGGACAGGGGGCGACGAGCAGTACTTC. The encoded protein is CASSRWIGGTGGDEQYF.

This chain connects TRBV11-3 to TRBJ2-7; TRBD2 aligns across 7 bases. Germline assignment: CDR1 SGHNT and CDR2 YENEEA. With 1 base clipped from V and 3 bases from J, the junction kept 6 bases outside the gene matches. The CDR3 is 15 amino acids. CDR3 residues: CASSLGAGTNYEQYF. DNA for the CDR3: TGTGCCAGCAGCTTAGGGGCCGGGACTAACTACGAGCAGTACTTC.

This clone was recorded only once. The chain joins TRBV6-5 to TRBJ1-3; D gene uncertain. Trimming removed 6 bases from V and 0 bases from J, with 9 bases in between. The germline V gene has CDR1 MNHEY and CDR2 SVGAGI. The CDR3 spans 14 residues. The CDR3 loop is CASRRTDSGNTIYF. The CDR3 DNA reads TGTGCCAGCAGGCGGACTGACTCTGGAAACACCATATATTTT.